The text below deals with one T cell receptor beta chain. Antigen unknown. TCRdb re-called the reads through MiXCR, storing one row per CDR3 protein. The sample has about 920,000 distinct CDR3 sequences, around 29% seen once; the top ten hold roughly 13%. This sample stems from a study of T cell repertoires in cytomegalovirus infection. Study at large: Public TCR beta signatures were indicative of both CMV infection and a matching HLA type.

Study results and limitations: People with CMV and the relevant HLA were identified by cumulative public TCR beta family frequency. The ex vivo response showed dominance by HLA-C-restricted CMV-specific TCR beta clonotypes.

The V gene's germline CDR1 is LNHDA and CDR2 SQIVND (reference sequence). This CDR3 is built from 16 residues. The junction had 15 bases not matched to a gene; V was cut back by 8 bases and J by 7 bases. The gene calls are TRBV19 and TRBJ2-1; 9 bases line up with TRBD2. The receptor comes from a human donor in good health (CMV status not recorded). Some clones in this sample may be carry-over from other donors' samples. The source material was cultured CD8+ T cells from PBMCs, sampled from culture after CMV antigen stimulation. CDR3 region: CASFGGAGGPGNEQFF. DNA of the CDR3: TGTGCCAGTTTTGGGGGGGCGGGGGGGCCGGGGAATGAGCAGTTCTTC. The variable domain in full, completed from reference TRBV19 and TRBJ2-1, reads DGGITQSPKYLFRKEGQNVTLSCEQNLNHDAMYWYRQDPGQGLRLIYYSQIVNDFQKGDIAEGYSVSREKKESFPLTVTSAQKNPTAFYLCASFGGAGGPGNEQFFGPGTRLTVL.